Listed below are T cell receptor beta chains from one sample, sequenced in a study of shared clonotypes between healthy human individuals. Assay used: immunoSEQ multiplex PCR; TCRdb lists only in-frame clones, some missing. The sample shows approximately 500,000 clones, about 96% of them seen only once. The sample taken for sequencing was naive CD4+ T cells sorted from blood. The receptors come from a woman in her twenties or thirties in good health. The CDR3 runs from the conserved cysteine through the conserved F or W. D genes are given only for firm matches. Clone size, where shown, is once, few, many, or a class for clones that have expanded.

v_call: TRBV28
d_call: -
cdr3_length: 12
clone_size: -
j_call: TRBJ1-5
cdr3_nt: TGTGCCAGCAGTTTATTAAATCAGCCCCAGCATTTT
cdr3_aa: CASSLLNQPQHF

v_call: TRBV27
d_call: -
cdr3_length: 13
clone_size: -
j_call: TRBJ2-5
cdr3_nt: TGTGCCAGCAGTTTACGCCGGGGACGTGAGCAGTACTTC
cdr3_aa: CASSLRRGREQYF

v_call: TRBV6-1
d_call: -
cdr3_length: 14
clone_size: -
j_call: TRBJ2-1
cdr3_nt: TGTGCCAGCAGTGAGACCAGCTCCTACAATGAGCAGTTCTTC
cdr3_aa: CASSETSSYNEQFF

v_call: TRBV28
d_call: -
cdr3_length: 14
clone_size: few
j_call: TRBJ1-2
cdr3_nt: TGTGCCAGCAGCCAAGGGGCGGGGGAATACGGCTACACCTTC
cdr3_aa: CASSQGAGEYGYTF

v_call: TRBV30
d_call: -
cdr3_length: 14
clone_size: -
j_call: TRBJ2-5
cdr3_nt: TGTGCCTGGAGTGATCGACTAGTCCAAGAGACCCAGTACTTC
cdr3_aa: CAWSDRLVQETQYF

v_call: TRBV16
d_call: -
cdr3_length: 17
clone_size: -
j_call: TRBJ2-7
cdr3_nt: TGTGCCAGCAGCCAATCGTCGGCCACCGGCCTTACCTACGAGCAGTACTTC
cdr3_aa: CASSQSSATGLTYEQYF

v_call: TRBV5-4
d_call: -
cdr3_length: 14
clone_size: -
j_call: TRBJ1-6
cdr3_nt: TGTGCCAGCAGCTTAACAGGGTATAATTCACCCCTCCACTTT
cdr3_aa: CASSLTGYNSPLHF

v_call: TRBV28
d_call: -
cdr3_length: 20
clone_size: -
j_call: TRBJ2-2
cdr3_nt: TGTGCCAGCAGCTCAGGCGGGGCGTACTTCTCACTAGCGAACACCGGGGAGCTGTTTTTT
cdr3_aa: CASSSGGAYFSLANTGELFF

v_call: TRBV7-2
d_call: -
cdr3_length: 15
clone_size: once
j_call: TRBJ2-5
cdr3_nt: TGTGCCAGCAGCTGGGGGGCGGGGGTGATAGAGACCCAGTACTTC
cdr3_aa: CASSWGAGVIETQYF

v_call: TRBV4-1
d_call: -
cdr3_length: 18
clone_size: -
j_call: TRBJ2-1
cdr3_nt: TGCGCCAGCAGCCAAGAGGGCCTCCGGGACTTCTCCTACAATGAGCAGTTCTTC
cdr3_aa: CASSQEGLRDFSYNEQFF

v_call: TRBV5-1
d_call: -
cdr3_length: 15
clone_size: -
j_call: TRBJ1-3
cdr3_nt: TGCGCCAGCAGCTTAATGGGGCTCTCTGGAAACACCATATATTTT
cdr3_aa: CASSLMGLSGNTIYF

v_call: TRBV21-1
d_call: -
cdr3_length: 14
clone_size: -
j_call: TRBJ1-6
cdr3_nt: TGTGCCAGCAGCAATGGGACGGAGAATTCACCCCTCCACTTT
cdr3_aa: CASSNGTENSPLHF

v_call: TRBV7-2
d_call: -
cdr3_length: 13
clone_size: -
j_call: TRBJ1-1
cdr3_nt: TGTGCCAGCAGCTTAGGATTGGACACTGAAGCTTTCTTT
cdr3_aa: CASSLGLDTEAFF

v_call: TRBV28
d_call: -
cdr3_length: 13
clone_size: -
j_call: TRBJ2-7
cdr3_nt: TGTGCCAGCAGCCCCGGACGGCCCTACGAGCAGTACTTC
cdr3_aa: CASSPGRPYEQYF

v_call: TRBV10-2
d_call: TRBD2
cdr3_length: 15
clone_size: -
j_call: TRBJ2-7
cdr3_nt: TGCGCCAGCAGTGAGTCACTAGCGGGAATTTACGAGCAGTACTTC
cdr3_aa: CASSESLAGIYEQYF

v_call: TRBV15
d_call: -
cdr3_length: 17
clone_size: -
j_call: TRBJ1-6
cdr3_nt: TGTGCCACCAGCAGAGGTACAGGTAGCTCCTATAATTCACCCCTCCACTTT
cdr3_aa: CATSRGTGSSYNSPLHF

v_call: TRBV18
d_call: TRBD1
cdr3_length: 15
clone_size: -
j_call: TRBJ2-2
cdr3_nt: TGTGCCAGCTCAACCGGGACAGGGAAAACCGGGGAGCTGTTTTTT
cdr3_aa: CASSTGTGKTGELFF

v_call: TRBV2
d_call: TRBD2
cdr3_length: 15
clone_size: -
j_call: TRBJ2-1
cdr3_nt: TGTGCCAGCAGCCGAACTAGCGGGGGTTACAATGAGCAGTTCTTC
cdr3_aa: CASSRTSGGYNEQFF

v_call: TRBV6-5
d_call: -
cdr3_length: 15
clone_size: -
j_call: TRBJ1-2
cdr3_nt: TGTGCCAGCAGTTACTCGCCCCAGGCGTTTGGGGGCTACACCTTC
cdr3_aa: CASSYSPQAFGGYTF

v_call: TRBV5-4
d_call: -
cdr3_length: 13
clone_size: -
j_call: TRBJ2-7
cdr3_nt: TGTGCCAGCAGCTCGCAGTCCAACTACGAGCAGTACTTC
cdr3_aa: CASSSQSNYEQYF

v_call: TRBV2
d_call: TRBD2
cdr3_length: 15
clone_size: -
j_call: TRBJ2-3
cdr3_nt: TGTGCCAGCAGCGAACTAGCGGGAGTGGCAGATACGCAGTATTTT
cdr3_aa: CASSELAGVADTQYF

v_call: TRBV19
d_call: TRBD2
cdr3_length: 15
clone_size: -
j_call: TRBJ2-7
cdr3_nt: TGTGCCAGTAGTCCCTCGGGACTAGCGGGATACGAGCAGTACTTC
cdr3_aa: CASSPSGLAGYEQYF

v_call: TRBV20-1
d_call: -
cdr3_length: 11
clone_size: few
j_call: TRBJ2-7
cdr3_nt: TGCAGTGCTGGACGGACCTACGAGCAGTACTTC
cdr3_aa: CSAGRTYEQYF

v_call: TRBV7-2
d_call: TRBD1
cdr3_length: 17
clone_size: -
j_call: TRBJ2-3
cdr3_nt: TGTGCCAGCAGCTTAATGTGGGACAGGGGGTTGGCAGATACGCAGTATTTT
cdr3_aa: CASSLMWDRGLADTQYF

v_call: TRBV11-1
d_call: -
cdr3_length: 13
clone_size: -
j_call: TRBJ2-7
cdr3_nt: TGTGCCAGCAGTAGCTTCCAGAGTTACGAGCAGTACTTC
cdr3_aa: CASSSFQSYEQYF

v_call: TRBV6-5
d_call: TRBD1
cdr3_length: 14
clone_size: -
j_call: TRBJ1-2
cdr3_nt: TGTGCCAGCAGGCACGGACAGGAAGGCTATGGCTACACCTTC
cdr3_aa: CASRHGQEGYGYTF

v_call: TRBV29-1
d_call: -
cdr3_length: 13
clone_size: -
j_call: TRBJ1-1
cdr3_nt: TGCAGCGTTGCAAGGCAGCCAAACACTGAAGCTTTCTTT
cdr3_aa: CSVARQPNTEAFF

v_call: TRBV7-3
d_call: TRBD1
cdr3_length: 15
clone_size: -
j_call: TRBJ1-4
cdr3_nt: TGTGCCAGCAGCGTACCGGGACAGGGTCGGGAAAAACTGTTTTTT
cdr3_aa: CASSVPGQGREKLFF

v_call: TRBV5-5
d_call: TRBD1
cdr3_length: 14
clone_size: -
j_call: TRBJ2-5
cdr3_nt: TGTGCCAGCAGCACCGGGACAGGGTTGGAGACCCAGTACTTC
cdr3_aa: CASSTGTGLETQYF

v_call: TRBV6-5
d_call: -
cdr3_length: 14
clone_size: once
j_call: TRBJ2-7
cdr3_nt: TGTGCCAGCAGCACACGGGGCTCGACTTACGAGCAGTACTTC
cdr3_aa: CASSTRGSTYEQYF

v_call: TRBV30
d_call: -
cdr3_length: 15
clone_size: -
j_call: TRBJ1-4
cdr3_nt: TGTGCCTGGAGTCTTGCAGCTTCAACTAATGAAAAACTGTTTTTT
cdr3_aa: CAWSLAASTNEKLFF

v_call: TRBV11-2
d_call: TRBD2
cdr3_length: 15
clone_size: -
j_call: TRBJ2-7
cdr3_nt: TGTGCCAGCAGCTTAGGACTAGCGATATCCTACGAGCAGTACTTC
cdr3_aa: CASSLGLAISYEQYF

v_call: TRBV19
d_call: -
cdr3_length: 14
clone_size: -
j_call: TRBJ2-5
cdr3_nt: TGTGCCAGTAGTATATCTCTTCTAAAAGAGACCCAGTACTTC
cdr3_aa: CASSISLLKETQYF

v_call: TRBV6-5
d_call: TRBD2
cdr3_length: 14
clone_size: -
j_call: TRBJ2-7
cdr3_nt: TGTGCCAGCAGCTCTAGCGGGAGGGCGCAAGAGCAGTACTTC
cdr3_aa: CASSSSGRAQEQYF

v_call: TRBV28
d_call: TRBD2
cdr3_length: 15
clone_size: -
j_call: TRBJ2-7
cdr3_nt: TGTGCCAGCAGTTTATCCGGGAGGACAACCTACGAGCAGTACTTC
cdr3_aa: CASSLSGRTTYEQYF

v_call: TRBV14
d_call: TRBD2
cdr3_length: 14
clone_size: -
j_call: TRBJ2-7
cdr3_nt: TGTGCCAGCAGCCGGACTAGCGGGAGCGATGAGCAGTACTTC
cdr3_aa: CASSRTSGSDEQYF

v_call: TRBV27
d_call: TRBD1
cdr3_length: 14
clone_size: -
j_call: TRBJ1-1
cdr3_nt: TGTGCCAGCAGTTTAACAGGGGAAAACACTGAAGCTTTCTTT
cdr3_aa: CASSLTGENTEAFF

v_call: TRBV11-2
d_call: -
cdr3_length: 14
clone_size: -
j_call: TRBJ2-7
cdr3_nt: TGTGCCAGCAGCTTTCACCTACAGGGCTACGAGCAGTACTTC
cdr3_aa: CASSFHLQGYEQYF

v_call: TRBV6-1
d_call: TRBD2
cdr3_length: 13
clone_size: -
j_call: TRBJ2-7
cdr3_nt: TGTGCCAGCAGCCGACTAGCGAGGTACGAGCAGTACTTC
cdr3_aa: CASSRLARYEQYF

v_call: TRBV11-2
d_call: -
cdr3_length: 14
clone_size: few
j_call: TRBJ1-5
cdr3_nt: TGTGCCAGCAGCTTAGGTGGGAGCAATCAGCCCCAGCATTTT
cdr3_aa: CASSLGGSNQPQHF

v_call: TRBV2
d_call: -
cdr3_length: 14
clone_size: once
j_call: TRBJ2-5
cdr3_nt: TGTGCCAGCAGCGGAGACAGTGGGCAAGAGACCCAGTACTTC
cdr3_aa: CASSGDSGQETQYF

v_call: TRBV4-2
d_call: TRBD1
cdr3_length: 14
clone_size: -
j_call: TRBJ1-3
cdr3_nt: TGTGCCAGCGCCAAGGGGGCTCAGGGAAACACCATATATTTT
cdr3_aa: CASAKGAQGNTIYF

v_call: TRBV25-1
d_call: -
cdr3_length: 14
clone_size: -
j_call: TRBJ2-7
cdr3_nt: TGTGCCAGCAGTGCCCACGAGAACTCCTACGAGCAGTACTTC
cdr3_aa: CASSAHENSYEQYF

v_call: TRBV25-1
d_call: -
cdr3_length: 14
clone_size: -
j_call: TRBJ2-7
cdr3_nt: TGTGCCAGCAGTGAAGAATCGGGGAGGAACGAGCAGTACTTC
cdr3_aa: CASSEESGRNEQYF

v_call: TRBV15
d_call: -
cdr3_length: 15
clone_size: -
j_call: TRBJ2-2
cdr3_nt: TGTGCCACCAGCAGACTGGGCACGGGCACCGGGGAGCTGTTTTTT
cdr3_aa: CATSRLGTGTGELFF

v_call: TRBV19
d_call: -
cdr3_length: 12
clone_size: once
j_call: TRBJ2-1
cdr3_nt: TGTGCCAGTAGTATAAATCCCCTCGAGCAGTTCTTC
cdr3_aa: CASSINPLEQFF

v_call: TRBV6-5
d_call: TRBD2
cdr3_length: 16
clone_size: -
j_call: TRBJ2-7
cdr3_nt: TGTGCCAGCAGTTACTCTGGTGGGAGGGCCGTCTACGAGCAGTACTTC
cdr3_aa: CASSYSGGRAVYEQYF

v_call: TRBV2
d_call: -
cdr3_length: 13
clone_size: once
j_call: TRBJ2-7
cdr3_nt: TGTGCCAGCAGTGCGGAGCGGTACTACGAGCAGTACTTC
cdr3_aa: CASSAERYYEQYF

v_call: TRBV4-1
d_call: TRBD1
cdr3_length: 17
clone_size: -
j_call: TRBJ1-1
cdr3_nt: TGCGCCAGCAGCCTAAAGAGGACAGGGGGCTCGGGGACTGAAGCTTTCTTT
cdr3_aa: CASSLKRTGGSGTEAFF

v_call: TRBV2
d_call: -
cdr3_length: 14
clone_size: -
j_call: TRBJ2-3
cdr3_nt: TGTGCCAGCAGTGAATTCACAGGCACAGATACGCAGTATTTT
cdr3_aa: CASSEFTGTDTQYF

v_call: TRBV19
d_call: -
cdr3_length: 14
clone_size: -
j_call: TRBJ1-6
cdr3_nt: TGTGCCAGTAGTACTTCAGGATCCTATTCACCCCTCCACTTT
cdr3_aa: CASSTSGSYSPLHF

v_call: TRBV6-6
d_call: -
cdr3_length: 15
clone_size: -
j_call: TRBJ2-7
cdr3_nt: TGTGCCAGCAGTTACTCGGGCTCCTCCGGGTACGAGCAGTACTTC
cdr3_aa: CASSYSGSSGYEQYF

v_call: TRBV5-1
d_call: TRBD1
cdr3_length: 15
clone_size: -
j_call: TRBJ1-5
cdr3_nt: TGCGCCCGAGCAGCTTGGACAGGGGGCGGGCAGCCCCAGCATTTT
cdr3_aa: CARAAWTGGGQPQHF

v_call: TRBV12-5
d_call: TRBD2
cdr3_length: 15
clone_size: -
j_call: TRBJ2-1
cdr3_nt: TGTGCTAGTGGTTTCGGACTAGCGGGAGGGAATGAGCAGTTCTTC
cdr3_aa: CASGFGLAGGNEQFF

v_call: TRBV6-1
d_call: TRBD1
cdr3_length: 18
clone_size: -
j_call: TRBJ1-5
cdr3_nt: TGTGCCAGCAGTGAAGCTCACCGGGACAGCCTCAATGGCCAGCCCCAGCATTTT
cdr3_aa: CASSEAHRDSLNGQPQHF